Following are 2 T cell receptor beta chains from one sample sequenced in a study of cytomegalovirus exposure and HLA in healthy donors. The PCR made use of 60 Vbeta and 13 Jbeta primers. The repertoire was sequenced with immunoSEQ multiplex PCR; TCRdb's copy has only in-frame clones and lacks some. Among approximately 61,000 clones, about 84% were seen once, and the ten largest hold around 7.8%. Material for sequencing was PBMCs. The receptors were sampled from a man in his late teens or twenties in good health and CMV-seropositive.

CDR3 amino acids: CASSLQLQGSQGGYTF. The CDR3 DNA sequence: TGTGCCAGCAGTTTACAGCTACAGGGTTCTCAGGGTGGCTACACCTTC. The V gene is TRBV28, the J gene TRBJ1-2; maybe TRBD1 (6 bases). Germline V CDR1 and CDR2: MDHEN, SYDVKM. This CDR3 is 16 amino acids long. V lost 2 bases to trimming and J lost 7 bases, with 20 bases between them.

V gene TRBV7-3 combines with J gene TRBJ1-1; D unresolved. The CDR3 length is 14 residues. Per the germline V gene, CDR1 is SGHTA and CDR2 is FQGTGA. Trimming removed 2 bases from V and 1 base from J, with 8 bases in between. CDR3 DNA sequence: TGTGCCAGCAGCTTAGGGCAAACGAACACTGAAGCTTTCTTT. Encoded protein: CASSLGQTNTEAFF.